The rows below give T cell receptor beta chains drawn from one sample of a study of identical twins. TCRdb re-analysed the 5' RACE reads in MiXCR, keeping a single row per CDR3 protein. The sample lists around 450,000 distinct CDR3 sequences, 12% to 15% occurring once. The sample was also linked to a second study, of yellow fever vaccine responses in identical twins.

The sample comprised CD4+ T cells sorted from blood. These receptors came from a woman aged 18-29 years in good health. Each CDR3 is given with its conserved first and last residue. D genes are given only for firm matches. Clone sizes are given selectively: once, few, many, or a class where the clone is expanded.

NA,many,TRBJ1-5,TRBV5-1,CASSLGSGGNQPQHF,TGCGCCAGCAGTTTGGGGTCCGGGGGCAATCAGCCCCAGCATTTT
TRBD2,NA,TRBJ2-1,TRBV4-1,CASTISGSSYNEQFF,TGCGCCAGCACGATTAGCGGGAGTTCCTACAATGAGCAGTTCTTC
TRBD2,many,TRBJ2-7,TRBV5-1,CASSRTGTSNVYEQYF,TGCGCCAGCAGTCGCACCGGGACTAGCAATGTCTACGAGCAGTACTTC
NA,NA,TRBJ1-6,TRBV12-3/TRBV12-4,CASSPAGTLYSPLHF,TGTGCCAGCAGCCCCGCCGGGACCCTTTATTCACCCCTCCACTTT
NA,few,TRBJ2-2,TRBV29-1,CSVEPGHPSGVTGELFF,TGCAGCGTTGAACCGGGACACCCTAGCGGAGTTACCGGGGAGCTGTTTTTT
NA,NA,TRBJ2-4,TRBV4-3,CASSQDNWGNIQYF,TGCGCCAGCAGCCAAGATAACTGGGGAAACATTCAGTACTTC
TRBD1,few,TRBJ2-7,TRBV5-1,CASSSTLPGQVSYEQYF,TGCGCCAGCAGCTCTACCCTACCGGGACAGGTTTCCTACGAGCAGTACTTC
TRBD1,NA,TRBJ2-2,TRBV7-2,CASSFRDSPGGSGELFF,TGTGCCAGCAGCTTCCGGGACAGCCCAGGGGGCTCCGGGGAGCTGTTTTTT
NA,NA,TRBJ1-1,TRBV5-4,CASSFGVKGNTEAFF,TGTGCCAGCAGCTTTGGGGTGAAGGGCAACACTGAAGCTTTCTTT
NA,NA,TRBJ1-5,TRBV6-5,CASSYSRGSNQPQHF,TGTGCCAGCAGTTACTCGAGAGGGAGCAATCAGCCCCAGCATTTT
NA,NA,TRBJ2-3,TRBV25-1,CASFREGHRTDTQYF,TGTGCCAGCTTCCGCGAGGGACATCGCACAGATACGCAGTATTTT
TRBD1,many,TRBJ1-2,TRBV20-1,CSATTGFGGALMWGYTF,TGCAGTGCTACGACAGGGTTTGGTGGGGCATTAATGTGGGGCTACACCTTC
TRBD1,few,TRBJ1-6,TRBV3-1,CASTQRQGDSPLHF,TGTGCCAGCACCCAAAGACAGGGTGATTCACCCCTCCACTTT
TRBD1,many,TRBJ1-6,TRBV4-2,CASSQDMAGGTSPLHF,TGTGCCAGCAGCCAAGATATGGCAGGGGGCACTTCACCCCTCCACTTT
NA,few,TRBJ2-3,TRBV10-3,CAIRGRGPTDTQYF,TGTGCCATCAGGGGGCGGGGGCCCACAGATACGCAGTATTTT
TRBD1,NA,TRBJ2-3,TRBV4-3,CASSQARDSGITDTQYF,TGCGCCAGCAGCCAAGCCCGGGACAGTGGAATCACAGATACGCAGTATTTT
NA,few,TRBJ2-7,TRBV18,CASSPFGAGTGAYEQYF,NA
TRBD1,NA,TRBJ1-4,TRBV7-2,CASSRDRASEKLFF,TGTGCCAGCAGCCGCGACAGGGCATCTGAAAAACTGTTTTTT
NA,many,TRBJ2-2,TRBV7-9,CASLSPTNTGELFF,TGTGCCAGCCTGTCACCGACTAACACCGGGGAGCTGTTTTTT
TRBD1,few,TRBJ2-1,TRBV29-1,CSVGDRGRGQFF,TGCAGCGTTGGGGACAGGGGGCGTGGGCAGTTCTTC
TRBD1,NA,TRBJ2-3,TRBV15,CATSRYQGADTQYF,TGTGCCACCAGCAGATATCAGGGGGCAGATACGCAGTATTTT
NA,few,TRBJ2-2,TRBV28,CASSLRQGLNTGELFF,TGTGCCAGCAGTTTAAGGCAGGGATTGAACACCGGGGAGCTGTTTTTT
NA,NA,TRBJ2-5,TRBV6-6,CASTRLGETQYF,TGTGCCAGCACCCGACTTGGAGAGACCCAGTACTTC
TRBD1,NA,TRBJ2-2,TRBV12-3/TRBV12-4,CASSSRTGPGTGELFF,TGTGCCAGCAGTTCACGGACAGGGCCTGGAACCGGGGAGCTGTTTTTT
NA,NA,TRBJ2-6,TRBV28,CASFRSGANVLTF,TGTGCCAGCTTTCGCTCTGGGGCCAACGTCCTGACTTTC
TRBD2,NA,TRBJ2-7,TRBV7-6,CASSLALAGMFDEQYF,TGTGCCAGCAGCTTAGCGCTAGCGGGAATGTTCGACGAGCAGTACTTC
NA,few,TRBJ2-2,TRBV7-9,CASRSPPPTGELFF,TGTGCCAGCAGATCCCCCCCACCCACCGGGGAGCTGTTTTTT
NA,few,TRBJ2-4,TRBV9,CASSVGHKNIQYF,TGTGCCAGCAGCGTAGGCCACAAAAACATTCAGTACTTC
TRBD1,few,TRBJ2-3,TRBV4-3,CASSLGRDREQAQYF,TGCGCCAGCAGCCTTGGGCGGGACAGGGAACAGGCGCAGTATTTT
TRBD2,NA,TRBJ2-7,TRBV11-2,CASSLELAGHYEQYF,TGTGCCAGCAGCTTAGAGCTAGCGGGACACTACGAGCAGTACTTC
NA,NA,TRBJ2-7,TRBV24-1,CATSDSGRFYEQYF,TGTGCCACCAGTGATTCGGGCAGATTCTACGAGCAGTACTTC
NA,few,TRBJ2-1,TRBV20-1,CSARDGRDSYSYNEQFF,TGCAGTGCTAGAGATGGGCGGGACAGTTACTCCTACAATGAGCAGTTCTTC
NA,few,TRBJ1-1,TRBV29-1,CSVANRVADTEAFF,TGCAGCGTTGCAAACAGGGTGGCGGACACTGAAGCTTTCTTT
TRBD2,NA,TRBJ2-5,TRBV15,CATSDNRKAGGFQETQYF,TGTGCCACCAGCGATAACCGAAAAGCGGGGGGTTTCCAAGAGACCCAGTACTTC
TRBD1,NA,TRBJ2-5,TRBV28,CASGSLRTGQETQYF,TGTGCCAGCGGGTCCCTGAGGACAGGGCAAGAGACCCAGTACTTC
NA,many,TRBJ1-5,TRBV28,CASSYPQGRSNQPQHF,TGTGCCAGCAGTTACCCACAGGGAAGGAGCAATCAGCCCCAGCATTTT
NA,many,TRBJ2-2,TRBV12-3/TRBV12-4,CASSLLTNTGELFF,TGTGCCAGCAGTTTACTAACCAACACCGGGGAGCTGTTTTTT
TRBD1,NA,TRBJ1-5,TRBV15,CATSSERDRAYQPQHF,TGTGCCACCAGCTCAGAGAGGGACAGGGCGTATCAGCCCCAGCATTTT
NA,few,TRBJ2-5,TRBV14,CASSQDTGAPQETQYF,TGTGCCAGCAGCCAAGATACGGGGGCCCCACAAGAGACCCAGTACTTC
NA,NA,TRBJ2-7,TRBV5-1,CASTDYYEQYF,TGCGCCAGCACTGATTACTACGAGCAGTACTTC
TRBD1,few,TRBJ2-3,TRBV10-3,CAIKGTGGDTQYF,TGTGCCATAAAAGGGACAGGGGGAGATACGCAGTATTTT
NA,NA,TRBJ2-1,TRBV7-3,CASSLADRSYNEQFF,TGTGCCAGCAGCTTGGCTGACCGCTCCTACAATGAGCAGTTCTTC
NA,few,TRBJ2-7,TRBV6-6,CASSSSAPFEQYF,TGTGCCAGCAGTTCGTCGGCCCCGTTCGAGCAGTACTTC
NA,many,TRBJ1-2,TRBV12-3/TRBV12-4,CASSLTSRQRTNYGYTF,TGTGCCAGCAGTTTAACCTCTCGACAGAGAACTAACTATGGCTACACCTTC
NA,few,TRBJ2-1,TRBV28,CASSFEGRASQFF,TGTGCCAGCAGCTTTGAAGGTAGGGCCTCACAGTTCTTC
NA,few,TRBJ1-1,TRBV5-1,CASSAGTTRQEAFF,TGCGCCAGCAGCGCCGGGACCACCAGGCAGGAAGCTTTCTTT
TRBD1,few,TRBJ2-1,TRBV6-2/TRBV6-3,CASSYRGQGVAGYNEQFF,TGTGCCAGCAGTTACCGAGGACAGGGGGTCGCGGGTTACAATGAGCAGTTCTTC
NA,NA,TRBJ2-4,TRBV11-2,CASSFTRGPGDIQYF,TGTGCCAGCAGCTTCACGAGAGGACCCGGGGACATTCAGTACTTC
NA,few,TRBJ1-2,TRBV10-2,CASSRGDFGYTF,TGCGCCAGCTCGAGGGGGGACTTCGGCTACACCTTC
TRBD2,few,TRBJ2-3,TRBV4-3,CASSQDRLAGGSGRTDTQYF,TGCGCCAGCAGCCAAGATCGTCTAGCGGGAGGATCGGGACGCACAGATACGCAGTATTTT
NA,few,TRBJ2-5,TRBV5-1,CASSLGLEIGETQYF,TGCGCCAGCAGCTTGGGCCTAGAGATAGGAGAGACCCAGTACTTC
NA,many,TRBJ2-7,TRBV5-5,CASSLFEGEQYF,TGTGCCAGCAGCTTGTTTGAGGGCGAGCAGTACTTC
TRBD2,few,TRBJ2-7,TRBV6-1,CASRDGLAAAYEQYF,TGTGCCAGCAGGGATGGACTAGCGGCCGCCTACGAGCAGTACTTC
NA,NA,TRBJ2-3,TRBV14,CASSQEASGVTPGGQYF,TGTGCCAGCAGCCAAGAAGCCTCAGGGGTCACACCGGGTGGGCAGTATTTT
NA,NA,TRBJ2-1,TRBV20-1,CSARDLVRAGRYNEQFF,TGCAGTGCTAGAGATTTAGTTAGGGCGGGACGGTACAATGAGCAGTTCTTC